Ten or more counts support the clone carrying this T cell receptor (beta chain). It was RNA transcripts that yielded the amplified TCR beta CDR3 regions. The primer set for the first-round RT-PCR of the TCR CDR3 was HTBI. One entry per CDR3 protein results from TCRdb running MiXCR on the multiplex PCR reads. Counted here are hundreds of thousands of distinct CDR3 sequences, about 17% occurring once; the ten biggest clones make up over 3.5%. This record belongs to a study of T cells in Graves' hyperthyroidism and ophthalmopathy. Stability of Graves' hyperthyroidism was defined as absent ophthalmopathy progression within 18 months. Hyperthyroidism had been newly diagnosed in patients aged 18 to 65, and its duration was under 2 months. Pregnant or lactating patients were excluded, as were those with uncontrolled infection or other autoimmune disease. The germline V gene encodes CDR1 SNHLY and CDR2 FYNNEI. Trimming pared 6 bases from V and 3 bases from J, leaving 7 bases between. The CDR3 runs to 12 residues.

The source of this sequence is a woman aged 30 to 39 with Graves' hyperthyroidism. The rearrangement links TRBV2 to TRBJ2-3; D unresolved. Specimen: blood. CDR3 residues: CASRLATDTQYF. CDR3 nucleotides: TGTGCCAGCAGACTCGCGACAGATACGCAGTATTTT.